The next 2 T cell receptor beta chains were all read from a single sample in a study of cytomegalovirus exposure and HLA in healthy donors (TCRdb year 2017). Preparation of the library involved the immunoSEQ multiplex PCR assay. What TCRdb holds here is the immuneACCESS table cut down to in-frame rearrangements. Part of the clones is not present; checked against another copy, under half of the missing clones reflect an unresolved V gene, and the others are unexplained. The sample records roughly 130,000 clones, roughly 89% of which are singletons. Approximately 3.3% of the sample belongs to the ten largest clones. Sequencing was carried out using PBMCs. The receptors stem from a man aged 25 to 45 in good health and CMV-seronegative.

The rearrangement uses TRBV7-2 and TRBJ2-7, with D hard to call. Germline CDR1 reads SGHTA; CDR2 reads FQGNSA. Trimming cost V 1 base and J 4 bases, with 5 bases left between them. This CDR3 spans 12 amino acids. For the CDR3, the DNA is TGTGCCAGCAGCTTAGAGCTATACGAGCAGTACTTC. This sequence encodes CASSLELYEQYF.

CDR3 sequence (DNA): TGTGCCAGCAGCTTCGGGGACAACTCCTACGAGCAGTACTTC. Residues: CASSFGDNSYEQYF. V usage is TRBV11-2 and J usage is TRBJ2-7, with TRBD1 as a possible D gene (6 bases). This CDR3 region has 14 residues. V lost 3 bases, J lost 0 bases, and 9 bases lay in between. Germline V CDR1 and CDR2: SGHAT, FQNNGV.